This entry lists 4 T cell receptor beta chains sequenced from one sample in a study. Tregs were sorted as CD4+CD25+CD127-/low cells. TCRdb re-called the 5' RACE reads with MiXCR, one entry per CDR3 protein. In the table there are tens of thousands of distinct CDR3 sequences, less than 30% of which are singletons. Material for sequencing was tumor-infiltrating Tregs sorted from the breast tumor. These TCRs come from a female donor with breast cancer.

This clonotype came up once. The CDR3 region has the DNA TGCAGTGCTAGAGAGGCAGGGGGAGGCTACACCTTC. This translates into CSAREAGGGYTF. V and J are TRBV20-1 and TRBJ1-2, with TRBD1 matching over 7 bases. The CDR3 has 12 residues. Germline V gives CDR1 DFQATT, CDR2 SNEGSKA (reference sequence). The trim removed 0 bases at V and 8 bases at J, leaving 3 bases unmatched.

The chain couples TRBV7-3 to TRBJ2-1, with 8 bases fitting TRBD2. The V and J ends lost 1 base and 7 bases, in that order; junction bases with no gene match: 6. This CDR3 contains 15 residues. Per germline, CDR1 SGHTA and CDR2 FQGTGA. CDR3 DNA sequence: TGTGCCAGCAGCTTAATAGCGGGGTTTGATAATGAGCAGTTCTTC. Protein: CASSLIAGFDNEQFF.

This clonotype was recorded at least ten times. The chain links TRBV5-1 to TRBJ2-1; D possibly uses TRBD1 or TRBD2 (5 bases each). Germline V gene lookup returns CDR1 SGHRS and CDR2 YFSETQ. Trimming took off 1 base at V and 0 bases at J, with 11 bases between the two ends. This CDR3 comprises 16 residues. The CDR3 is CASSLNAGSSYNEQFF. The CDR3 DNA sequence: TGCGCCAGCAGCTTGAACGCAGGGAGCTCCTACAATGAGCAGTTCTTC.

J is TRBJ2-3 and V is TRBV9, with TRBD2 matching over 10 bases. V was clipped by 0 bases and J by 3 bases; unmatched bases: 4. CDR1 is SGDLS and CDR2 is YYNGEE in the germline V gene. The CDR3 is made up of 16 amino acids. CDR3 loop: CASSVEASGGTDTQYF. In DNA form, the CDR3 reads TGTGCCAGCAGCGTAGAAGCTAGCGGGGGTACAGATACGCAGTATTTT.